Here is one T cell receptor beta chain with its context. Its target is not known. A sample-barcoded 5' primer and a J-beta primer mix were used in a second PCR of roughly 7 to 12 cycles. The template-switch adaptor was a 5' adaptor with 12 random nucleotides. It tagged each cDNA molecule. In TCRdb, the 5' RACE reads were re-called with MiXCR into one record per CDR3 protein. This sample carries over 1,300,000 distinct CDR3 sequences, 59% of them seen once, and the ten largest clones take roughly 6.3%. This sample is part of a study of blood T cells in healthy people across ages. Study results and caveats: Both naive CD4+ cell counts and diversity were greater in long-lived donors than in aged donors. Diversity estimates drawn from one million T cells were deemed underestimates.

The study drew donors from healthy Caucasian individuals in Russia aged roughly 6 to 90. The receptor's source is a man aged 18-30 years in good health. The source material was blood.

As DNA, the CDR3 is TGCGCCAGCAGCCTTAGTATCGACAGGGGGGCGTCCTTTGATTATGGCTACACCTTC. Translation gives CASSLSIDRGASFDYGYTF. The chain combines TRBV5-1 with TRBJ1-2; 9 nucleotides agree with TRBD1. Germline values: CDR1 SGHRS, CDR2 YFSETQ. After removal of 4 bases from V and 5 bases from J, the junction contained 21 bases not matched to a gene. The CDR3 is 19 residues long.